The sequence of this T cell receptor beta chain was determined in a study of Ad26.COV2.S vaccination and SARS-CoV-2 variants. Whole-study context: Intramuscularly, Ad26.COV2.S was given either once or twice, 56 days apart. Study outcomes and limitations: It was vaccine recipients, not placebo recipients, who had the higher spike-specific TCR breadth. Once vaccination had occurred, spike-specific CD8+ and CD4+ T cell responses reportedly showed substantial breadth.

The protocol was immunoSEQ multiplex PCR, while the TCRdb copy is restricted to in-frame clones and leaves out a portion. This table holds fewer than 500,000 clones, about 88% found once. CDR1 is SEHNR, CDR2 FQNEAQ, per germline (reference sequence). The V and J ends lost 2 bases and 3 bases respectively, with 9 bases between them. The CDR3 is made up of 14 amino acids. With regard to this clone: What it recognizes is unknown.

Indicated treatment: about 20 received Ad26.COV2.S at low or high dose, single or two shots; 5 received placebo; per-sample allocation not given. Sampling was done on day 63 after the first vaccine or placebo injection. The clonotype comes from a person aged 18-60 years who received the Ad26.COV2.S COVID-19 vaccine or a placebo. This specimen consisted of peripheral blood, obtained in a trial of Ad26.COV2.S vaccine versus placebo. This chain connects TRBV7-9 to TRBJ2-3; unclear D gene. The CDR3 sequence: CASSLIEGTDTQYF. The DNA of the CDR3 is TGTGCCAGCAGCTTAATCGAAGGGACAGATACGCAGTATTTT.